A single sample gave rise to the 27 T cell receptor beta chains below, sequenced in a study of blood T cell repertoires in COVID-19. The table came from immunoSEQ multiplex PCR; TCRdb's copy has only in-frame clones and leaves some out. The data show about 150,000 clones, approximately 87% seen once. The sequenced material came from peripheral blood. The receptors here all came from a woman in her 70s with acute or convalescent COVID-19.

Only one count was recorded for this clone. This chain connects TRBV12-3 or TRBV12-4 to TRBJ1-1; 9 bases align to TRBD1. Trimming took 8 bases from V and 7 from J; bases not matched to a gene: 8. There are 13 residues in the CDR3. The CDR3 loop is CASWDREKYEAFF. The CDR3 DNA sequence: TGTGCCAGCTGGGACAGGGAAAAGTATGAAGCTTTCTTT.

The chain employs TRBV2 and TRBJ1-6; TRBD1 aligns across 7 bases. Trimming removed 8 bases from V and 7 bases from J; junction bases left unmatched: 5. The germline CDR1 and CDR2 sequences are SNHLY and FYNNEI. CDR3 length: 13 residues. The CDR3 DNA sequence: TGTGCCAGCGAGGGGACAGAAAATTCACCCCTCCACTTT. Translating it yields CASEGTENSPLHF.

V and J are TRBV7-9 and TRBJ2-7; the D is unclear. V was shortened by 1 base and J by 4 bases, with 5 bases between the two germline ends. The CDR3 length is 12 residues. Germline CDR1 and CDR2: SEHNR and FQNEAQ (reference sequence). The CDR3 DNA reads as TGTGCCAGCAGCTTAGAGAGATACGAGCAGTACTTC. Its protein is CASSLERYEQYF.

J is TRBJ1-6 and V is TRBV28; D not resolved. CDR1 MDHEN and CDR2 SYDVKM come from the germline V gene. V lost 5 bases to trimming and J lost 4 bases, with 12 bases between them. The CDR3 consists of 15 residues. The CDR3 bases are TGTGCCAGCAGTACAGCGGCCGTATATAATTCACCCCTCCACTTT. Amino acid sequence: CASSTAAVYNSPLHF.

A single count supports this clone. The V call is TRBV19, the J call TRBJ1-5; D is unclear. V lost 0 bases to trimming and J lost 7 bases, with 10 bases between them. The CDR3 covers 14 residues. CDR1 and CDR2 (germline): LNHDA, SQIVND (reference sequence). The chain's CDR3 is CASSIESEFQPQHF. The CDR3 nucleotides are TGTGCCAGTAGTATAGAGAGCGAGTTCCAGCCCCAGCATTTT.

The V gene is TRBV6-5, the J gene TRBJ1-6; tentative D call: TRBD1 (6 bases). In germline, CDR1 is MNHEY, CDR2 SVGAGI. V was clipped by 7 bases and J by 6 bases, with 10 bases between them. CDR3 length equals 13 residues. CDR3 DNA: TGTGCCAGCAACCAGGGGATTAATTCACCCCTCCACTTT. It is translated as CASNQGINSPLHF.

This chain uses TRBV5-1 with TRBJ2-7, with D possibly matching TRBD1 (6 bases). The V end lost 5 bases, the J end lost 4 bases, and 16 bases lay between the germline ends. The CDR3 sequence is 14 residues long. Germline assignment: CDR1 SGHRS and CDR2 YFSETQ. CDR3 amino acids: CASSPAGVTYEQYF. CDR3 coding DNA: TGCGCCAGCAGTCCGGCAGGGGTTACTTACGAGCAGTACTTC.

The rearrangement joins TRBV30 to TRBJ2-1; D perhaps matches TRBD2 (6 bases). The CDR3 covers 13 residues. Germline V lookup: CDR1 GTSNPN, CDR2 SVGIG (reference sequence). With 3 bases removed from V and 4 bases from J, the gap between germline ends came to 10 bases. The CDR3 here is CAWSAGLYNEQFF. CDR3 in DNA: TGTGCCTGGAGCGCGGGACTGTACAATGAGCAGTTCTTC.

This chain joins TRBV10-3 and TRBJ2-6; TRBD2 might be the D (5 bases). Germline V CDR1 and CDR2: ENHRY, SYGVKD. The CDR3 covers 14 residues. V was trimmed by 5 bases and J by 2 bases, leaving 7 bases between them. The chain's CDR3 is CAISLGAGANVLTF. CDR3 in DNA: TGTGCCATCAGTCTCGGGGCTGGGGCCAACGTCCTGACTTTC.

The chain uses TRBV11-2 and TRBJ2-5, with a weak D call TRBD1 (5 bases). Germline CDR1 is SGHAT and CDR2 is FQNNGV. V lost 1 base, J lost 0 bases, and 12 bases lay in between. The CDR3 has 16 residues. The CDR3 loop reads CASSLGQTAYQETQYF. The CDR3 region has the DNA TGTGCCAGCAGCTTAGGTCAGACAGCGTACCAAGAGACCCAGTACTTC.

This chain links TRBV2 with TRBJ1-3; D ambiguous. This CDR3 contains 14 residues. Germline V gene sequence: CDR1 SNHLY, CDR2 FYNNEI. Trimming removed 1 base from V and 4 bases from J, with 8 bases in between. The CDR3 loop reads CASSEVVAGNTIYF. CDR3 nucleotide sequence: TGTGCCAGCAGTGAAGTGGTGGCAGGAAACACCATATATTTT. Looking up the rest from reference TRBV2 and TRBJ1-3 gives the full variable domain: EPEVTQTPSHQVTQMGQEVILRCVPISNHLYFYWYRQILGQKVEFLVSFYNNEISEKSEIFDDQFSVERPDGSNFTLKIRSTKLEDSAMYFCASSEVVAGNTIYFGEGSWLTVV.

The V gene is TRBV6-5, the J gene TRBJ1-5; D uncertain. Trimming left V 8 bases short and J 0 bases short, with 11 bases between. CDR1 is MNHEY and CDR2 is SVGAGI in the germline V gene. The CDR3 covers 14 residues. The CDR3 spells CASSSSYSNQPQHF. CDR3 nucleotide sequence: TGTGCCAGCTCTAGCTCTTATAGCAATCAGCCCCAGCATTTT.

The chain combines TRBV9 with TRBJ1-2, with TRBD1 as a possible D gene (5 bases). The CDR3 consists of 16 residues. Germline V gene sequence: CDR1 SGDLS, CDR2 YYNGEE. The V gene lost 0 bases and the J gene lost 4 bases, with 16 bases spanning the gap. The CDR3, as DNA: TGTGCCAGCAGCGTAGGTGGACAACTTTCCCCCTATGGCTACACCTTC. It yields the protein CASSVGGQLSPYGYTF.

The chain combines TRBV19 with TRBJ1-2, with unresolved D. V dropped 5 bases and J dropped 4 bases, with 11 bases sitting between them. CDR3 length equals 13 residues. Germline-derived CDR1 and CDR2 are LNHDA and SQIVND (reference sequence). In DNA, the CDR3 is TGTGCCAGTAGTGTGGGGAGACTCTATGGCTACACCTTC. Translated: CASSVGRLYGYTF.

V is TRBV7-6 and J is TRBJ2-3; D is perhaps TRBD2 (6 bases). This CDR3 contains 19 residues. With 1 base removed from V and 8 bases from J, the gap between germline ends came to 28 bases. CDR1 and CDR2 (germline): SGHVS, FNYEAQ. The CDR3 coding sequence is TGTGCCAGCAGCTTAGTATTAGTTTGGTCGGGGGAACGCTTTGGTACGCAGTATTTT. Protein sequence: CASSLVLVWSGERFGTQYF. Complete variable domain (other parts from reference TRBV7-6 and TRBJ2-3): GAGVSQSPRYKVTKRGQDVALRCDPISGHVSLYWYRQALGQGPEFLTYFNYEAQQDKSGLPNDRFSAERPEGSISTLTIQRTEQRDSAMYRCASSLVLVWSGERFGTQYFGPGTRLTVL.

This clone has only a few counts. The chain uses TRBV6-1 and TRBJ1-2, with D unresolved. CDR1 and CDR2 (germline): MNHNS, SASEGT. The CDR3 covers 14 residues. The germline V and J ends were trimmed by 2 bases and 4 bases, with 11 bases remaining between them. The DNA for the CDR3 is TGTGCCAGCAGTGAATTGGGCCAAGCCTATGGCTACACCTTC. This gives the protein CASSELGQAYGYTF.

The chain uses TRBV6-2 or TRBV6-3 and TRBJ2-1, with 10 bases that match TRBD1. From germline, CDR1 is MNHEY and CDR2 SVGEGT. There are 19 residues in the CDR3. V shed 2 bases and J 7 bases; nucleotides not matched to a gene: 17. This chain's CDR3 is CASSYRSGTGARLRNEQFF. CDR3 in DNA: TGTGCCAGCAGTTACCGATCCGGGACAGGGGCCAGATTAAGGAATGAGCAGTTCTTC.

V gene TRBV4-3 combines with J gene TRBJ1-1; D gene unclear. This CDR3 spans 17 amino acids. Germline V gene lookup returns CDR1 LGHNA and CDR2 YSLEER. The V end lost 1 base, the J end lost 0 bases, and 15 bases lay between the germline ends. The CDR3 bases are TGCGCCAGCAGCCAAGCCACCGGACTGATCATGAACACTGAAGCTTTCTTT. This gives the protein CASSQATGLIMNTEAFF.

The table lists this clone with a count of one. This rearrangement joins TRBV28 to TRBJ2-5, with 15 bases that match TRBD2. V was clipped by 3 bases and J by 4 bases; unmatched bases: 3. The CDR3 is 16 amino acids. Germline V gene data show CDR1 as MDHEN and CDR2 as SYDVKM. The CDR3 loop is CASSLGLAGGGETQYF. The DNA of the CDR3 is TGTGCCAGCAGTTTGGGACTAGCGGGAGGTGGAGAGACCCAGTACTTC. The full variable domain, its missing parts supplied by reference TRBV28 and TRBJ2-5, is DVKVTQSSRYLVKRTGEKVFLECVQDMDHENMFWYRQDPGLGLRLIYFSYDVKMKEKGDIPEGYSVSREKKERFSLILESASTNQTSMYLCASSLGLAGGGETQYFGPGTRLLVL.

The CDR3 region has the DNA TGTGCCAGCCCGGGACAGTTTGCAACTAATGAAAAACTGTTTTTT. Amino acid sequence: CASPGQFATNEKLFF. V and J are TRBV9 and TRBJ1-4, with 7 bases lining up with TRBD1. V shed 7 bases, J shed 0 bases, and the junction held 6 bases outside the gene matches. Germline-derived CDR1 and CDR2 are SGDLS and YYNGEE. The CDR3 has 15 residues.

The chain recombines TRBV30 with TRBJ2-3; TRBD2 aligns across 10 bases. This CDR3 is 13 amino acids long. V was clipped by 3 bases and J by 8 bases; unmatched bases: 5. Germline lookup yields CDR1 GTSNPN and CDR2 SVGIG (reference sequence). CDR3 sequence: CAWSGSGRVTQYF. CDR3 nucleotides: TGTGCCTGGAGCGGCAGCGGGAGGGTTACGCAGTATTTT. The entire variable domain, with the rest obtained from reference TRBV30 and TRBJ2-3, is as follows: SQTIHQWPATLVQPVGSPLSLECTVEGTSNPNLYWYRQAAGRGLQLLFYSVGIGQISSEVPQNLSASRPQDRQFILSSKKLLLSDSGFYLCAWSGSGRVTQYFGPGTRLTVL.

The rearrangement uses TRBV7-6 and TRBJ1-3; D not certain. The CDR3 is 16 amino acids. Trimming cost V 5 bases and J 0 bases, with 14 bases left between them. Germline V lookup: CDR1 SGHVS, CDR2 FNYEAQ. The CDR3 is CASSPAGVTSGNTIYF. The CDR3 nucleotides are TGTGCCAGCAGCCCCGCCGGGGTTACCTCTGGAAACACCATATATTTT.

V and J are TRBV29-1 and TRBJ1-4, with a weak D call TRBD1 (5 bases). V was pared by 4 bases and J by 0 bases, with 21 bases between. The CDR3 is 18 amino acids. Germline CDR1 is SQVTM and CDR2 is ANQGSEA. The CDR3 region is CSVVPGGGQGATNEKLFF. DNA of the CDR3: TGCAGCGTTGTCCCCGGCGGAGGGCAGGGTGCAACTAATGAAAAACTGTTTTTT.

The V and J genes are TRBV3-1 (or the pseudogene TRBV3-2) and TRBJ1-1; the match to TRBD1 covers 7 bases. V shed 4 bases and J 1 base; nucleotides not matched to a gene: 3. This CDR3 is 14 amino acids long. The germline V gene has CDR1 LGHDT and CDR2 YNNKEL (reference sequence). The CDR3 loop is CASSRGQTNTEAFF. The DNA for the CDR3 is TGTGCCAGCAGCCGGGGACAGACGAACACTGAAGCTTTCTTT.

The chain couples TRBV5-7 to TRBJ1-5, with TRBD1 as a possible D gene (6 bases). TRBV5-7 is an ORF; its function is uncertain. Trimming removed 1 base at V and 0 bases at J, with 17 bases between. This CDR3 spans 18 amino acids. The DNA for the CDR3 is TGTGCCAGCAGCTTGTTGGGCAGGGGAAATTATAGCAATCAGCCCCAGCATTTT. This codes for CASSLLGRGNYSNQPQHF.

The rearrangement uses TRBV30 and TRBJ2-2, with 10 nucleotides matching TRBD1. CDR1 is GTSNPN and CDR2 is SVGIG in the germline V gene (reference sequence). The V gene end was trimmed by 5 bases and the J gene end by 4 bases; junction bases not matched to a gene: 4. This CDR3 region has 14 residues. The CDR3 region is CAWQGQGPTGELFF. The DNA of the CDR3 is TGTGCCTGGCAGGGACAGGGGCCCACCGGGGAGCTGTTTTTT.

J is TRBJ2-2 and V is TRBV18; possibly TRBD1 for D (6 bases). V lost 3 bases and J lost 0, with 11 bases in between. The CDR3 totals 16 residues. Germline V gives CDR1 KGHSH, CDR2 LQKENI. CDR3 coding DNA: TGTGCCAGCTCACCCACAGGGAAATCGAACACCGGGGAGCTGTTTTTT. As protein: CASSPTGKSNTGELFF.